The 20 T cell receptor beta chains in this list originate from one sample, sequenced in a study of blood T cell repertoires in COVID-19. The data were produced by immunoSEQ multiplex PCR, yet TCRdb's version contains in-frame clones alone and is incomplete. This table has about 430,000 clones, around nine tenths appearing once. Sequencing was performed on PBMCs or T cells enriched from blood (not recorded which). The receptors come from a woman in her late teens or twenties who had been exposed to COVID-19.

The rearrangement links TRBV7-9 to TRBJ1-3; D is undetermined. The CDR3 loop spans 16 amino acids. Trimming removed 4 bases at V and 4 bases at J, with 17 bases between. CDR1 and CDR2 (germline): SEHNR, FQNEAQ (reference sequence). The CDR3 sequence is CASSSESVSYGNTIYF. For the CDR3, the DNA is TGTGCCAGCAGCTCTGAATCGGTTAGCTACGGAAACACCATATATTTT.

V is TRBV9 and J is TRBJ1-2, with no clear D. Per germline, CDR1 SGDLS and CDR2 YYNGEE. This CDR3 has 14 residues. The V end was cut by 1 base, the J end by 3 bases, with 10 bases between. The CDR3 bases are TGTGCCAGCAGCGTATCAGGTACGCACTATGGCTACACCTTC. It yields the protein CASSVSGTHYGYTF.

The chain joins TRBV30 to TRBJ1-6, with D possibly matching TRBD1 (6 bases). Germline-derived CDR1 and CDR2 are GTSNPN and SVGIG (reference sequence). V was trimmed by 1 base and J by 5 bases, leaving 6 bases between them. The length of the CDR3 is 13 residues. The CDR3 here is CAWSEGDNSPLHF. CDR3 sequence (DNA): TGTGCCTGGAGTGAGGGGGATAATTCACCCCTCCACTTT.

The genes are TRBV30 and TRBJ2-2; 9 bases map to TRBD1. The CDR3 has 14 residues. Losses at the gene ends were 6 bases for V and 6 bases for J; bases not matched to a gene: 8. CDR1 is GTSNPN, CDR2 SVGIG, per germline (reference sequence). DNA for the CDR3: TGTGCCTGTAGCCGGGACAGGGTTGCCGGGGAGCTGTTTTTT. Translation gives CACSRDRVAGELFF.

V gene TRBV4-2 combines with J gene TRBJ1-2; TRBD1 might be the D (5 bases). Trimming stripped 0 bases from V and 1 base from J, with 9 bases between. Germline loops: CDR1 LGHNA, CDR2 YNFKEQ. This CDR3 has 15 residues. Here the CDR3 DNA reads TGTGCCAGCAGCCAAGACCCAGGGAATAACTATGGCTACACCTTC. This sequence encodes CASSQDPGNNYGYTF.

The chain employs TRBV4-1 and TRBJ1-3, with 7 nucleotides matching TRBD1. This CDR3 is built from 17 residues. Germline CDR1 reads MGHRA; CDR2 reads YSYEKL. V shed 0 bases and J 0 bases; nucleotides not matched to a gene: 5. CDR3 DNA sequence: TGCGCCAGCAGCCAAGATAAGGGGGCGACCTCTGGAAACACCATATATTTT. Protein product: CASSQDKGATSGNTIYF.

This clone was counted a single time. CDR3 coding DNA: TGTGCCAGCAGTTTGTTCAGGGGACCCCCAGCCGAGCAGTACTTC. The encoded protein is CASSLFRGPPAEQYF. This sequence joins TRBV28 and TRBJ2-7; a possible D gene is TRBD1 (6 bases). The CDR3 length is 15 residues. Trimming took off 3 bases at V and 6 bases at J, with 18 bases between the two ends. Germline V gene sequence: CDR1 MDHEN, CDR2 SYDVKM.

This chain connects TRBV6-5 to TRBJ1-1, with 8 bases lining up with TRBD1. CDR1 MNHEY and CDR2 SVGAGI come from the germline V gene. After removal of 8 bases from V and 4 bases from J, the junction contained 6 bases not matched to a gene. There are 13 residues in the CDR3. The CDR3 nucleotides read TGTGCCAGCCGAATGGACAGGGCCACTGAAGCTTTCTTT. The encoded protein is CASRMDRATEAFF.

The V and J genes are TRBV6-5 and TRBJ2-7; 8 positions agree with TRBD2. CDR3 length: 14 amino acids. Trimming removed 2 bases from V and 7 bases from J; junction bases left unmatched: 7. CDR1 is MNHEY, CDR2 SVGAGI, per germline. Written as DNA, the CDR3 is TGTGCCAGCAGTTACCTAGCGGGTGCAGGGGAGCAGTACTTC. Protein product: CASSYLAGAGEQYF.

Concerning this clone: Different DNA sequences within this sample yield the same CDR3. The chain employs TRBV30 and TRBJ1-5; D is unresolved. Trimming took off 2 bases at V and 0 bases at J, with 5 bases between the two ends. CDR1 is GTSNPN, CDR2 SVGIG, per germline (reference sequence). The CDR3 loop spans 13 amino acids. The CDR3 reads CAWSPGSNQPQHF. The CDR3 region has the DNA TGTGCCTGGAGTCCAGGTAGCAATCAGCCCCAGCATTTT.

The CDR3, as DNA: TGTGCCAGCAGCTTGGCTGGGGGGGCCCCCGAGCAGTACTTC. Its translation is CASSLAGGAPEQYF. This chain joins TRBV5-4 and TRBJ2-7; D possibly corresponds to TRBD2 (7 bases). The CDR3 sequence is 14 residues long. Trimming shortened V by 0 bases and J by 6 bases, and 13 bases separated the two germline ends. Germline CDR1 is SGHNT and CDR2 is YYREEE (reference sequence).

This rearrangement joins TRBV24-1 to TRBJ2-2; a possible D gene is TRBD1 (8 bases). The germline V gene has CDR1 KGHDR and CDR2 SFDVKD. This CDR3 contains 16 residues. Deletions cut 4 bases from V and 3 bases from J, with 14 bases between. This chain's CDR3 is CATSDRTGRDTGELFF. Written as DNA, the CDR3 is TGTGCCACCAGTGACCGGACAGGGAGGGACACCGGGGAGCTGTTTTTT.

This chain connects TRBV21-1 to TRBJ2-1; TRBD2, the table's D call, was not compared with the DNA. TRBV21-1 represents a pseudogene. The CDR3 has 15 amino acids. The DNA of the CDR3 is TGTGCCAGCCCACAAGAGGGGCGGGACCACAATGAGCAGTTCTTC. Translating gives CASPQEGRDHNEQFF.

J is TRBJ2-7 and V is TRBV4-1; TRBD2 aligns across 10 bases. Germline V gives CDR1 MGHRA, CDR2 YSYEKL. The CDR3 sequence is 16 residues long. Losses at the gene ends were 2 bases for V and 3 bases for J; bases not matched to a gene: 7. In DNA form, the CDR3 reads TGCGCCAGCAGCCAACCCGGGACTAGCGCCCACTACGAGCAGTACTTC. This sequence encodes CASSQPGTSAHYEQYF.

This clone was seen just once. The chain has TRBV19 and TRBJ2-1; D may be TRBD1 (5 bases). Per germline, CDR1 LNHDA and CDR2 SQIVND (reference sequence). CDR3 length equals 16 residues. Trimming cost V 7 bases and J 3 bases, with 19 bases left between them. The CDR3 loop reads CASTPWGLNGYNEQFF. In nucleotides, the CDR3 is TGTGCCAGTACCCCCTGGGGCCTGAATGGCTACAATGAGCAGTTCTTC.

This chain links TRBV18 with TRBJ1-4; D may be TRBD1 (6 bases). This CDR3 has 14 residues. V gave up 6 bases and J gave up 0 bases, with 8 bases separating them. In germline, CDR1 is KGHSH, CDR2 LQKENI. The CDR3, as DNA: TGTGCCAGCTCTGGACAGACAACTAATGAAAAACTGTTTTTT. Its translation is CASSGQTTNEKLFF.

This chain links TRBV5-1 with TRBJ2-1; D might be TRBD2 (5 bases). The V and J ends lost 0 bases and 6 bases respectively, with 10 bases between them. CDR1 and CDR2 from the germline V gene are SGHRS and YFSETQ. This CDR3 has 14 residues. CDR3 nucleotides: TGCGCCAGCAGCTTGGACGGGGATCGCAATGAGCAGTTCTTC. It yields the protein CASSLDGDRNEQFF.

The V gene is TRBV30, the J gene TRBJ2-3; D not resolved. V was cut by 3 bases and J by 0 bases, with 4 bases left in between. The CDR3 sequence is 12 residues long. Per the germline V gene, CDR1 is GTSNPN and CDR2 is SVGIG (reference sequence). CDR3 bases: TGTGCCTGGAGCCCGAGCACAGATACGCAGTATTTT. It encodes CAWSPSTDTQYF.

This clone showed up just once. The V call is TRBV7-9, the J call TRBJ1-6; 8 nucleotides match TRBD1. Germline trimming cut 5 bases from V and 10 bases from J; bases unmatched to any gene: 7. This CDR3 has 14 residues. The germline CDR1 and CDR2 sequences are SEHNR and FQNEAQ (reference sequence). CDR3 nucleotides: TGTGCCAGCAGCCCGGACAGGGTGGACTCACCCCTCCACTTT. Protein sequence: CASSPDRVDSPLHF.

The CDR3: CATSTLAGGPAVTGELFF. The CDR3 bases are TGTGCCACCAGCACCCTAGCGGGAGGGCCGGCGGTCACCGGGGAGCTGTTTTTT. This chain connects TRBV15 to TRBJ2-2; 12 bases line up with TRBD2. The V gene's germline CDR1 is LNHNV and CDR2 YYDKDF (reference sequence). This CDR3 is 18 amino acids long. V was clipped by 4 bases and J by 4 bases; unmatched bases: 10.